This T cell receptor (beta chain) was obtained from a study of blood T cells in healthy people across ages. The authors ran a second PCR of about 7 to 12 cycles using a sample-barcoded 5' primer and a J-beta primer mix. Each cDNA molecule carried a tag from a template-switch adaptor that contained 12 random nucleotides. TCRdb re-analysed the 5' RACE reads in MiXCR, keeping a single row per CDR3 protein. Of about 650,000 distinct CDR3 sequences detected, approximately 31% appear once; the ten largest clones hold 15%. Per germline, CDR1 KGHDR and CDR2 SFDVKD. The CDR3 has 17 residues. With V trimmed by 5 bases and J by 0 bases, 9 bases remained unmatched. Staff drew about 10 milliliters of peripheral blood from each donor. In each sample, at least 7 million PBMCs were isolated. A note on this clonotype: Its target is not known.

Study-wide findings and caveats: Significant beta diversity loss was already apparent by age around 36, declining roughly linearly.

Sequencing was carried out using blood. The chain combines TRBV24-1 with TRBJ2-1; TRBD2 agrees at 7 bases. This receptor was obtained from a woman aged 80 or older in good health. CDR3 amino acids: CATSAPSGGGSYNEQFF. CDR3 DNA sequence: TGTGCCACCAGTGCCCCATCGGGAGGAGGCTCCTACAATGAGCAGTTCTTC.